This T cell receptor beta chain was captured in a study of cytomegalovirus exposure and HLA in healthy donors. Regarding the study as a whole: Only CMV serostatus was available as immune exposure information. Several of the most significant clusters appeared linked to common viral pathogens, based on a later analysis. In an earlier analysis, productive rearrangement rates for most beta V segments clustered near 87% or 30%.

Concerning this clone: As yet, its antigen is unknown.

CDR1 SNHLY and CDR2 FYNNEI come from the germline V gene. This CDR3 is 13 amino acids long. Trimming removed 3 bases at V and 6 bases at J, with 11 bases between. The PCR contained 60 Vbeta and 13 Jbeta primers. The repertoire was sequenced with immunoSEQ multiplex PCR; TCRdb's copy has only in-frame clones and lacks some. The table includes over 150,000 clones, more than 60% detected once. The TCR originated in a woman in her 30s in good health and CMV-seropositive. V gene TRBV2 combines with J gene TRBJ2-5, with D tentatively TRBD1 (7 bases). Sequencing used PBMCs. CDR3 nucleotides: TGTGCCAGCAGTGAGGCAGGGGGGCAGACCCAGTACTTC. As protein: CASSEAGGQTQYF.